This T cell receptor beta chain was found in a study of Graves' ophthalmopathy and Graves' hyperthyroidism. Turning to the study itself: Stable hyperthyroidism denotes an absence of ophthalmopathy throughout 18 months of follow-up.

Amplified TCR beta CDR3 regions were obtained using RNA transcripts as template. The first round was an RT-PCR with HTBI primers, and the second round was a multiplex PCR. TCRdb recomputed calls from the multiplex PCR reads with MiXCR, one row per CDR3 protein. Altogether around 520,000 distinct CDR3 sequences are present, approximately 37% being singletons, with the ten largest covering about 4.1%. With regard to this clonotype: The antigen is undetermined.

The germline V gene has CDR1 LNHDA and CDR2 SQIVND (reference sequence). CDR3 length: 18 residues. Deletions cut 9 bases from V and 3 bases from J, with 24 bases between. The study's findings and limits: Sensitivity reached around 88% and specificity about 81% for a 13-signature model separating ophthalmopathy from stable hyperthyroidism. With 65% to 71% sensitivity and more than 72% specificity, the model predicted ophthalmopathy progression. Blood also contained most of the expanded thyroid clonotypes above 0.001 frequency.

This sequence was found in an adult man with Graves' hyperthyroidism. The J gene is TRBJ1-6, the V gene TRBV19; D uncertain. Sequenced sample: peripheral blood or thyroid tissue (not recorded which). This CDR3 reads CASSDARAADVYNSPLHF. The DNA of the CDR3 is TGTGCCAGCTCCGACGCCCGGGCAGCGGACGTCTATAATTCACCCCTCCACTTT.